This passage covers 16 T cell receptor beta chains from one sample sequenced in a study of response to subunit inactivated influenza vaccine. Each CDR3 protein gets one entry after TCRdb re-called the RT-PCR reads with MiXCR. The sample includes 650,000 to 700,000 distinct CDR3 sequences, approximately 15% of them seen just once. The sample consisted of PBMCs from blood, taken less than 13 days after vaccination. These receptors came from a man between 50 and 59 years old who received an inactivated influenza vaccine.

This clonotype was observed a handful of times. The chain has TRBV12-3 or TRBV12-4 and TRBJ2-2; tentatively, D is TRBD2 (5 bases). The CDR3 is made up of 13 amino acids. V lost 5 bases and J 5 bases, leaving 9 bases between the germline ends. The CDR3 nucleotides are TGTGCCAGCAGTATTAGCGTTACCGGGGAGCTGTTTTTT. As protein: CASSISVTGELFF.

The J gene is TRBJ2-7, the V gene TRBV27; 8 bases line up with TRBD2. After removal of 4 bases from V and 2 bases from J, the junction contained 7 bases not matched to a gene. Germline V gives CDR1 MNHEY, CDR2 SMNVEV (reference sequence). The CDR3 is made up of 15 amino acids. Here the CDR3 DNA reads TGTGCCAGCAGTTCCGGGGGGGGAGGTGCCTACGAGCAGTACTTC. Its protein product is CASSSGGGGAYEQYF.

In this sample, this clonotype turned up a few times. The genes are TRBV20-1 and TRBJ1-5; D is uncertain. The CDR3 length is 13 residues. Looked up from germline, CDR1 is DFQATT and CDR2 is SNEGSKA (reference sequence). With 3 bases removed from V and 3 bases from J, the gap between germline ends came to 9 bases. CDR3 amino acids: CSARGHTNQPQHF. The CDR3 DNA reads as TGCAGTGCTAGGGGTCATACCAATCAGCCCCAGCATTTT.

This clonotype occurred a few times. The V gene is TRBV7-8, the J gene TRBJ1-1, with 7 bases lining up with TRBD1. The CDR3 runs to 17 residues. Germline V lookup: CDR1 SGHVS, CDR2 FQNEAQ. The J segment lost 4 bases and the V segment lost 0 bases, leaving 11 bases of the junction unmatched. CDR3 DNA sequence: TGTGCCAGCAGCTTAGCCCCCAAGGGGGCAAGGGGCACTGAAGCTTTCTTT. Its protein product is CASSLAPKGARGTEAFF.

This clonotype was counted at least ten times. The chain combines TRBV5-1 with TRBJ2-1, with TRBD2 matching 12 bases. Per germline, CDR1 SGHRS and CDR2 YFSETQ. V shed 5 bases, J shed 3 bases, and the junction held 0 bases outside the gene matches. The CDR3 runs 14 residues. The CDR3 DNA reads TGCGCCAGCAGACTAGCGGGAGGCTACAATGAGCAGTTCTTC. Translating it yields CASRLAGGYNEQFF. Full variable domain (rest looked up from reference TRBV5-1 and TRBJ2-1): KAGVTQTPRYLIKTRGQQVTLSCSPISGHRSVSWYQQTPGQGLQFLFEYFSETQRNKGNFPGRFSGRQFSNSRSEMNVSTLELGDSALYLCASRLAGGYNEQFFGPGTRLTVL.

J is TRBJ1-5 and V is TRBV2, with D possibly TRBD1 on 5 matching bases. The CDR3 runs to 15 residues. Germline V gene lookup returns CDR1 SNHLY and CDR2 FYNNEI. The germline V and J ends were trimmed by 7 bases and 0 bases, with 13 bases remaining between them. CDR3 sequence (DNA): TGTGCCAGCAACGTTGACAGTTATAGCAATCAGCCCCAGCATTTT. Its translation is CASNVDSYSNQPQHF.

There are a few counts of this clonotype. The V gene is TRBV7-9, the J gene TRBJ1-1, with TRBD1 identical over 8 bases. The V segment lost 1 base and the J segment 5 bases; nucleotides outside the gene matches: 9. The CDR3 spans 16 residues. CDR1 is SEHNR, CDR2 FQNEAQ, per germline (reference sequence). The CDR3 sequence: CASSLDHWTGRTEAFF. The CDR3 nucleotides read TGTGCCAGCAGCTTAGATCACTGGACAGGGCGTACTGAAGCTTTCTTT.

The CDR3 protein is CASSLVAENYNEQFF. The CDR3 DNA follows: TGTGCCAGCAGCTTAGTAGCGGAGAACTACAATGAGCAGTTCTTC. The chain combines TRBV7-8 with TRBJ2-1, with D possibly being TRBD2 (6 bases). V was trimmed by 1 base and J by 3 bases, leaving 10 bases between them. The CDR3 is made up of 15 amino acids. Germline V gene sequence: CDR1 SGHVS, CDR2 FQNEAQ.

The chain employs TRBV7-2 and TRBJ2-7, with 12 nucleotides matching TRBD1. After removal of 1 base from V and 6 bases from J, the junction contained 4 bases not matched to a gene. Germline V gene sequence: CDR1 SGHTA, CDR2 FQGNSA. CDR3 length equals 15 residues. The CDR3 sequence is CASSLVGQGAVEQYF. In DNA, the CDR3 is TGTGCCAGCAGCTTAGTGGGACAGGGGGCTGTCGAGCAGTACTTC.

There are a few counts of this clonotype. The chain carries TRBV7-6 and TRBJ1-5; D perhaps matches TRBD1 (5 bases). Germline-derived CDR1 and CDR2 are SGHVS and FNYEAQ. The CDR3 runs 14 residues. The V and J ends lost 5 bases and 6 bases respectively, with 14 bases between them. This CDR3 reads CASSDAGVSQPQHF. The CDR3 bases are TGTGCCAGCAGCGATGCGGGGGTGAGTCAGCCCCAGCATTTT.

This clonotype was counted only a few times. The V call is TRBV5-1, the J call TRBJ1-4; no clear D. The CDR3 runs to 17 residues. V shed 4 bases and J shed 0 bases, with 16 bases lying between them. Germline CDR1 reads SGHRS; CDR2 reads YFSETQ. In nucleotides, the CDR3 is TGCGCCAGCAGCGTCTCGGGGAGGGCGGCAACTAATGAAAAACTGTTTTTT. This encodes CASSVSGRAATNEKLFF.

This clonotype was detected a few times. V usage is TRBV4-1 and J usage is TRBJ1-5; unclear D gene. The CDR3 runs 18 residues. V was clipped by 0 bases and J by 0 bases, with 15 bases between them. CDR1 and CDR2 (germline): MGHRA, YSYEKL. This CDR3 is CASSQDPPTSYSNQPQHF. The CDR3 DNA reads as TGCGCCAGCAGCCAAGATCCCCCCACCAGCTATAGCAATCAGCCCCAGCATTTT.

This clonotype was counted only a few times. This rearrangement joins TRBV7-7 to TRBJ2-1; D may be TRBD1 or TRBD2 (5 bases each). The V end lost 5 bases, the J end lost 8 bases, and 13 bases lay between the germline ends. Looked up from germline, CDR1 is SSHAT and CDR2 is FNYEAQ (reference sequence). This CDR3 is 13 amino acids long. As DNA, the CDR3 is TGTGCCAGCAGCCGGCGGATGGGGGATGAGCAGTTCTTC. This gives the protein CASSRRMGDEQFF.

This clonotype was counted between two and nine times. This sequence joins TRBV7-9 and TRBJ2-5, with TRBD1 identical over 7 bases. Losses at the gene ends were 5 bases for V and 5 bases for J; bases not matched to a gene: 11. The V gene's germline CDR1 is SEHNR and CDR2 FQNEAQ (reference sequence). CDR3 length: 15 amino acids. The CDR3 sequence: CASSTSDRVGETQYF. For the CDR3, the DNA is TGTGCCAGCAGCACATCCGACAGGGTAGGGGAGACCCAGTACTTC.

This chain links TRBV6-1 with TRBJ2-7; D perhaps matches TRBD2 (7 bases). Germline lookup yields CDR1 MNHNS and CDR2 SASEGT. The CDR3 loop spans 14 amino acids. V shed 6 bases and J shed 2 bases, with 14 bases lying between them. The DNA for the CDR3 is TGTGCCAGCAGGAGGGGGGGCGCAACCTACGAGCAGTACTTC. This translates into CASRRGGATYEQYF.

This clonotype was counted between two and nine times. The chain has TRBV6-2 or TRBV6-3 and TRBJ2-1; 7 bases map to TRBD2. Trimming at V came to 8 bases and at J to 9 bases, leaving 37 bases not matched to a gene. The CDR3 extends over 22 amino acids. CDR1 is MNHEY and CDR2 is SVGEGT in the germline V gene. For the CDR3, the DNA is TGTGCCAGCTCTAGACTAGGTACAGATCGAATGTTTCTAGCGGCCCGCGGCGGTGAGCAGTTCTTC. This translates into CASSRLGTDRMFLAARGGEQFF.